This T cell receptor (beta chain) emerged from a study of PD-1 blockade in mismatch repair-deficient tumors. Overall study context: Patients had around twelve mismatch repair-deficient cancer types, all previously treated and progressing. General study findings and limits: Rapid post-treatment expansion, then contraction, generally preceding radiologic response, marked tumor-resident clones.

This clone was observed once. Antigen unknown. Here immunoSEQ multiplex PCR was the method, and the copy in TCRdb shows in-frame clones only, minus some. This sample has some 120,000 clones, with roughly 86% found just once. Germline V lookup: CDR1 SGHDT, CDR2 YYEEEE. The CDR3 contains 12 residues. V shed 4 bases and J shed 7 bases, with 8 bases lying between them. TCR sequencing covered a few patients who responded to pembrolizumab. The V call is TRBV5-6, the J call TRBJ1-4; D ambiguous. The starting material was peripheral blood, obtained about 17 months after starting pembrolizumab. This receptor was obtained from an adult with mismatch repair-deficient cancer. The DNA of the CDR3 is TGTGCCAGCAGCGACGCCACTGAAAAACTGTTTTTT. Encoded protein: CASSDATEKLFF.